This T cell receptor (beta chain) was sequenced in a study of cytomegalovirus exposure and HLA in healthy donors. Study as a whole: The roughly 670 first-cohort repertoires shared a platform with the roughly 110 validation repertoires, as reported in a later analysis. Study-wide results and caveats: Confirmation in vitro established that three CMV-associated chains were specific for CMV antigens. The study flagged approximately 180 TCR beta chains as cytomegalovirus-associated.

Measured with immunoSEQ multiplex PCR; TCRdb has only the in-frame clones, and not every one. The sample yields 110,000 to 150,000 clones, 88% seen once. In regard to this clone: Its target is not known.

J gave up 7 bases and V 3 bases, and 7 bases lay outside the gene matches. The CDR3 is 13 amino acids. Per germline, CDR1 SGDLS and CDR2 YYNGEE. The receptor was isolated from a woman younger than 35 in good health and CMV-seropositive. The sample consisted of PBMCs. The chain carries TRBV9 and TRBJ2-7, with TRBD2 identical over 7 bases. CDR3 in amino acids: CASSGTPSGEQYF. In DNA form, the CDR3 reads TGTGCCAGCAGCGGAACTCCTAGCGGAGAGCAGTACTTC.